This T cell receptor (beta chain) emerged from a study of OX40 agonist ivuxolimab in advanced cancers. Background on the study: With ivuxolimab, an agonistic anti-OX40 (CD134) antibody, patients were treated.

The length of the CDR3 is 13 residues. Germline CDR1 and CDR2: MNHNY and SVGAGI (reference sequence). V was shortened by 10 bases and J by 0 bases, with 12 bases between the two germline ends. Produced via immunoSEQ multiplex PCR; TCRdb's table is partial and in-frame only. The table lists 60,000 to 80,000 clones, 79% of them singletons, with 11% in the top ten. Details on this clone: The antigen is undetermined.

General study results and limits: Relative to CD4+, CD8+ T cells held more expanded clones on average. CD4+ and CD8+ blood T cells expanded clonally by week 6 at 0.1 to 3.0 mg/kg. Partial responders receiving 0.1-3.0 mg/kg showed among the lowest clonal expansion.

The chain recombines TRBV6-6 with TRBJ1-2, with D perhaps TRBD1 (6 bases). The starting material was CD4+ or CD8+ T cells sorted from blood, obtained in a trial of the OX40 agonist ivuxolimab. This TCR was recovered from an adult with an advanced solid tumor such as melanoma, head and neck, liver or kidney cancer. CDR3 in amino acids: CATRGSSNYGYTF. CDR3 nucleotide sequence: TGTGCCACCAGGGGCAGCTCTAACTATGGCTACACCTTC.